This TCR beta chain was recorded in a study of T-cell memory formation after mild COVID-19. The wider study: Across donors, TCR clusters were largely donor specific.

Trimming took off 0 bases at V and 5 bases at J, with 14 bases between the two ends. This CDR3 has 15 residues. Germline CDR1 is LNHNV and CDR2 is YYDKDF (reference sequence). TCRdb independently ran MiXCR on the 5' RACE reads; one entry per CDR3 protein. There are around 200,000 distinct CDR3 sequences in the sample; 20% to 25% occur only once, and about 21% lies in the top ten. The V gene is TRBV15, the J gene TRBJ2-7, with D possibly matching TRBD2 (7 bases). Sequencing was done on a sample of PBMCs or a T cell subset sorted from them (not recorded which). This sequence originates from an adult woman who had mild COVID-19 (a few samples of this study predate the infection). Cell type and time point are not known. In DNA form, the CDR3 reads TGTGCCACCAGCAGAGACCCCCAGGGGAGGGACGAGCAGTACTTC. It encodes CATSRDPQGRDEQYF.